The clone carrying this TCR beta chain was seen a few times. What it binds is unknown. PCR primers comprised 60 Vbeta and 13 Jbeta primers. As processed by the authors: Around 83 million unique TCR beta chains, 10 million to 14 million shared, were counted in a later analysis. TCRdb keeps only in-frame clones here, not all; method: immunoSEQ multiplex PCR. V and J calls and clone size follow that table, whereas D and trimming were derived from the DNA. Of more than 110,000 clones listed, 80% were seen once; the top ten hold 6.8%. This sample was taken from a study of cytomegalovirus exposure and HLA in healthy donors. Study-wide results and caveats: A later examination showed that TCR association rates differed by HLA locus, with DRB1 most and HLA-C fewest.

CDR1 and CDR2 from the germline V gene are MNHEY and SMNVEV (reference sequence). After removal of 4 bases from V and 4 bases from J, the junction contained 6 bases not matched to a gene. The CDR3 sequence is 15 residues long. This clonotype was sampled from a man aged 35 to 55 in good health and CMV-seropositive. Sequenced material: PBMCs. The V and J genes are TRBV27 and TRBJ1-5; 8 nucleotides line up with TRBD1. The chain's CDR3 is CASSWSTGENQPQHF. CDR3 DNA sequence: TGTGCCAGCAGTTGGTCGACAGGGGAGAATCAGCCCCAGCATTTT.